This T cell receptor (beta chain) was documented in a study of T cells in Graves' hyperthyroidism and ophthalmopathy. Trimming removed 1 base from V and 4 bases from J, with 8 bases in between. CDR1 is LGHNA, CDR2 YSLEER, per germline. The CDR3 consists of 14 residues. This clonotype was counted only a few times. Amplified TCR beta CDR3 regions came from RNA transcripts. The HTBI set primed first-round TCR CDR3 RT-PCR. TCRdb processed the multiplex PCR reads anew with MiXCR; each CDR3 protein has one entry. The sample has about 640,000 distinct CDR3 sequences, approximately 14% seen once. The chain uses TRBV4-3 and TRBJ1-5, with D unresolved. The specimen was blood. The receptor was derived from a woman in her forties or fifties with Graves' ophthalmopathy. The CDR3 loop is CASSQVRTNQPQHF. CDR3 coding DNA: TGCGCCAGCAGCCAAGTCCGGACGAATCAGCCCCAGCATTTT.